Below, 5 T cell receptor beta chains from the same sample are listed, as sequenced in a study of a mutant IDH1 vaccine in newly diagnosed glioma. Time point: week 23, last vaccination. Mutant IDH1 20-mer peptide, at 300 ug, made up each vaccine dose, with topical imiquimod. The antigens of these receptors remain unknown. Clones were sequenced by immunoSEQ multiplex PCR, and TCRdb holds only the in-frame ones, with some missing. The top ten clones hold more than 5% of a sample with tens of thousands of clones, 80% of them seen once. The specimen was PBMCs, collected from a glioma patient whose treatment included an IDH1 peptide vaccine. Receptors were obtained from a man between 40 and 49 years old with glioma.

The chain carries TRBV7-2 and TRBJ2-1; a weak D match, TRBD2 (6 bases). From germline, CDR1 is SGHTA and CDR2 FQGNSA. The CDR3 runs to 14 residues. With 4 bases removed from V and 5 bases from J, the gap between germline ends came to 12 bases. CDR3 sequence reads: CASSSPRGNNEQFF. The CDR3 DNA is TGTGCCAGCAGCTCCCCGCGGGGTAACAATGAGCAGTTCTTC.

The V gene is TRBV4-2, the J gene TRBJ1-5; no reliable D call. The CDR3 runs to 15 residues. V shed 0 bases and J shed 6 bases, with 12 bases lying between them. Germline-derived CDR1 and CDR2 are LGHNA and YNFKEQ. The CDR3 DNA follows: TGTGCCAGCAGCCAAGATTCAGGAAGTAGTCAGCCCCAGCATTTT. Translation: CASSQDSGSSQPQHF.

V and J are TRBV18 and TRBJ2-7, with 11 bases lining up with TRBD2. The V gene's germline CDR1 is KGHSH and CDR2 LQKENI. This CDR3 comprises 15 residues. With 4 bases clipped from V and 2 bases from J, the junction kept 4 bases outside the gene matches. For the CDR3, the DNA is TGTGCCAGCTCACTAACTAGCGGGGGTACCTACGAGCAGTACTTC. Its translation is CASSLTSGGTYEQYF.

The DNA of the CDR3 is TGCAGCGTTGGGGAGAACACTGAAGCTTTCTTT. This translates into CSVGENTEAFF. This chain links TRBV29-1 with TRBJ1-1; no definite D call. Trimming pared 4 bases from V and 1 base from J, leaving 4 bases between. The CDR3 sequence is 11 residues long. CDR1 is SQVTM and CDR2 is ANQGSEA in the germline V gene.

The chain uses TRBV5-8 and TRBJ1-1; 11 nucleotides match TRBD1. V shed 4 bases and J 0 bases; nucleotides not matched to a gene: 8. Per the germline V gene, CDR1 is SGHTS and CDR2 is YDEGEE. CDR3 length equals 17 residues. DNA of the CDR3: TGTGCCAGCAGCCCCCCGGGACAGGGGGAGGTGAACACTGAAGCTTTCTTT. This translates into CASSPPGQGEVNTEAFF. The complete variable domain, with remaining parts taken from reference TRBV5-8 and TRBJ1-1, reads EAGVTQSPTHLIKTRGQQATLRCSPISGHTSVYWYQQALGLGLQFLLWYDEGEERNRGNFPPRFSGRQFPNYSSELNVNALELEDSALYLCASSPPGQGEVNTEAFFGQGTRLTVV.